This TCR beta chain was sequenced for a study of shared clonotypes between healthy human individuals. Study as a whole: Each donor's CD8 memory used one plate, CD8 naive two, each CD4 subset three.

Produced via immunoSEQ multiplex PCR; TCRdb's table is partial and in-frame only. This sample has about 2 million clones; approximately 95% occur once, and the top ten carry approximately 0.13%. Note on this clone: Its antigen is unidentified.

Study-wide results and caveats: With several donors compared, 4% to 5% of naive CD4 clonotypes were shared.

There are 15 residues in the CDR3. Trimming cost V 0 bases and J 0 bases, with 10 bases left between them. Germline-derived CDR1 and CDR2 are SGDLS and YYNGEE. Sequencing was carried out using naive CD4+ T cells sorted from blood. Subset given: CD45RA+ positively selected. This chain links TRBV9 with TRBJ2-7; D unresolved. This sequence was found in a man younger than 35 in good health. CDR3 DNA: TGTGCCAGCAGCGTAGCGGCAGGCCGCTCCTACGAGCAGTACTTC. This sequence encodes CASSVAAGRSYEQYF.